The sequence of this T cell receptor beta chain was determined in a study of a mutant IDH1 vaccine in newly diagnosed glioma. The overall study: Vaccination followed radiotherapy alone by 4-6 weeks, or accompanied temozolomide cycles. A roughly 60% male, about 40% female split and a mean age of approximately 40 years characterized treated patients. Most patients had received both radiotherapy and temozolomide, the prior options being radiotherapy, temozolomide, or both.

The time point here: week 23, last vaccination. In the vaccine, a single dose held 300 ug of the mutant IDH1 20-mer peptide, along with topical imiquimod. Libraries were prepared by immunoSEQ multiplex PCR; TCRdb keeps only in-frame clonotypes and omits some of them. This table holds fewer than 45,000 clones, approximately 72% found once. Details on this clone: Its target is unknown.

After removal of 3 bases from V and 7 bases from J, the junction contained 14 bases not matched to a gene. In germline, CDR1 is GTSNPN, CDR2 SVGIG (reference sequence). The CDR3 is 15 residues long. The sequencing here drew on PBMCs, taken from a glioma patient whose treatment included an IDH1 peptide vaccine. The V gene is TRBV30, the J gene TRBJ1-2; TRBD1 agrees at 7 bases. This receptor was taken from a man aged 45-65 years with glioma. The CDR3 is CAWSLLGQVLGGYTF. The CDR3 coding sequence is TGTGCCTGGAGCCTCCTAGGACAGGTCCTAGGTGGCTACACCTTC.